Below, 20 T cell receptor beta chains from the same sample are listed, as sequenced in a study of blood T cell repertoires in COVID-19. Profiling relied on immunoSEQ multiplex PCR, and the TCRdb table lists in-frame clones only, not all of them. The table shows around 200,000 clones, with approximately 90% occurring only once. The sequencing input was peripheral blood. These receptors came from a man aged 60 to 75 who had recovered from COVID-19.

V and J are TRBV28 and TRBJ1-2; 7 bases align to TRBD1. The V gene end was trimmed by 10 bases and the J gene end by 4 bases; junction bases not matched to a gene: 6. The germline V gene has CDR1 MDHEN and CDR2 SYDVKM. The length of the CDR3 is 12 residues. This CDR3 reads CANRGDGYGYTF. Written as DNA, the CDR3 is TGTGCCAACAGGGGCGACGGCTATGGCTACACCTTC.

The J gene is TRBJ2-7, the V gene TRBV11-2; D not resolved. This CDR3 contains 17 residues. The ends were cut back, 5 bases at V and 2 bases at J, with 22 bases in the middle. Germline CDR1 and CDR2: SGHAT and FQNNGV. The DNA for the CDR3 is TGTGCCAGCAGCCTTACGGTAAATTCCCCGCCTGCCTACGAGCAGTACTTC. Encoded protein: CASSLTVNSPPAYEQYF.

The gene calls are TRBV14 and TRBJ1-2; D remains unclear. Germline V gene data show CDR1 as SGHDN and CDR2 as FVKESK. The CDR3 runs to 15 residues. The V end lost 0 bases, the J end lost 3 bases, and 11 bases lay between the germline ends. The CDR3 DNA follows: TGTGCCAGCAGCCAAGATCTTGACACCCACTATGGCTACACCTTC. Protein: CASSQDLDTHYGYTF. Filled out from reference TRBV14 and TRBJ1-2, the complete variable domain reads EAGVTQFPSHSVIEKGQTVTLRCDPISGHDNLYWYRRVMGKEIKFLLHFVKESKQDESGMPNNRFLAERTGGTYSTLKVQPAELEDSGVYFCASSQDLDTHYGYTFGSGTRLTVV.

A remark on this clone: An end of the junction does not agree with germline; a read error may underlie this. The chain uses TRBV30 and TRBJ1-2; 8 positions agree with TRBD1. The CDR3 is 13 residues long. Looked up from germline, CDR1 is GTSNPN and CDR2 is SVGIG (reference sequence). The CDR3 here is CAWTLRDRRRFAF. In DNA form, the CDR3 reads TGTGCCTGGACCCTCCGGGACAGGAGGCGGTTCGCCTTC.

V usage is TRBV19 and J usage is TRBJ1-6, with D hard to call. Trimming removed 4 bases from V and 3 bases from J, with 13 bases in between. Germline lookup yields CDR1 LNHDA and CDR2 SQIVND (reference sequence). The CDR3 is 16 amino acids. The CDR3 DNA reads as TGTGCCAGTAGTACCCCTCATACGGGCTATAATTCACCCCTCCACTTT. The encoded protein is CASSTPHTGYNSPLHF.

DNA for the CDR3: TGCGCCAGTAAAGTCACGACAGGGGAGCATGGCTACACCTTC. Protein: CASKVTTGEHGYTF. The V and J genes are TRBV5-1 and TRBJ1-2, with TRBD1 matching 8 bases. CDR1 is SGHRS, CDR2 YFSETQ, per germline. The CDR3 has 14 amino acids. The V segment lost 8 bases and the J segment 6 bases; nucleotides outside the gene matches: 12. Full variable domain (remainder filled in from reference TRBV5-1 and TRBJ1-2): KAGVTQTPRYLIKTRGQQVTLSCSPISGHRSVSWYQQTPGQGLQFLFEYFSETQRNKGNFPGRFSGRQFSNSRSEMNVSTLELGDSALYLCASKVTTGEHGYTFGSGTRLTVV.

The chain couples TRBV4-1 to TRBJ2-3; D is undetermined. Trimming removed 0 bases from V and 5 bases from J, with 12 bases in between. The germline CDR1 and CDR2 sequences are MGHRA and YSYEKL. The CDR3 runs 15 residues. The CDR3 loop is CASSQESAPGDTQYF. Written as DNA, the CDR3 is TGCGCCAGCAGCCAAGAAAGCGCGCCTGGAGATACGCAGTATTTT.

This clone was seen a single time. The CDR3 DNA reads TGTGCCAGCAGTTGGGCAGGGGGCGCGGAAAAACTGTTTTTT. Translated: CASSWAGGAEKLFF. The chain uses TRBV28 and TRBJ1-4; 8 nucleotides agree with TRBD1. Trimming removed 4 bases from V and 8 bases from J; junction bases left unmatched: 6. The germline V gene encodes CDR1 MDHEN and CDR2 SYDVKM. This CDR3 spans 14 amino acids. The full variable domain, completed using reference TRBV28 and TRBJ1-4, is DVKVTQSSRYLVKRTGEKVFLECVQDMDHENMFWYRQDPGLGLRLIYFSYDVKMKEKGDIPEGYSVSREKKERFSLILESASTNQTSMYLCASSWAGGAEKLFFGSGTQLSVL.

This clone was found once. This chain links TRBV28 with TRBJ1-5, with 7 bases aligning to TRBD1. Germline assignment: CDR1 MDHEN and CDR2 SYDVKM. J was trimmed by 3 bases and V by 5 bases; bases with no gene match: 13. The CDR3 contains 17 residues. The CDR3 coding sequence is TGTGCCAGCAGTCCGAGACAGGGCCTGGGATTCAATCAGCCCCAGCATTTT. Translating it yields CASSPRQGLGFNQPQHF.

The rearrangement joins TRBV9 to TRBJ1-2; 8 bases match TRBD1. Germline V gene data show CDR1 as SGDLS and CDR2 as YYNGEE. The V segment lost 0 bases and the J segment 8 bases; nucleotides outside the gene matches: 9. The CDR3 is 15 amino acids. The CDR3: CASSVDQIRGQGYTF. The CDR3 region has the DNA TGTGCCAGCAGCGTAGATCAAATCAGGGGGCAGGGCTACACCTTC.

The chain couples TRBV5-1 to TRBJ2-3; possibly TRBD2 for D (7 bases). Trimming removed 0 bases from V and 3 bases from J, with 11 bases in between. Germline V gene lookup returns CDR1 SGHRS and CDR2 YFSETQ. The CDR3 is made up of 15 amino acids. The CDR3 protein is CASSLVGGQTDTQYF. The CDR3 bases are TGCGCCAGCAGCTTGGTGGGGGGGCAAACAGATACGCAGTATTTT. The full variable domain, in which reference TRBV5-1 and TRBJ2-3 provide the parts outside the CDR3, is KAGVTQTPRYLIKTRGQQVTLSCSPISGHRSVSWYQQTPGQGLQFLFEYFSETQRNKGNFPGRFSGRQFSNSRSEMNVSTLELGDSALYLCASSLVGGQTDTQYFGPGTRLTVL.

This clone came up a few times. The rearrangement joins TRBV30 to TRBJ2-7, with 8 bases identical to TRBD1. Germline CDR1 and CDR2: GTSNPN and SVGIG (reference sequence). Germline trimming cut 5 bases from V and 9 bases from J; bases unmatched to any gene: 9. The CDR3 totals 12 residues. The CDR3 coding sequence is TGTGCCTGGGGGAATGGGACAGGCCGGCAGTACTTC. Translating it yields CAWGNGTGRQYF.

The gene calls are TRBV27 and TRBJ2-7; no clear D. Trimming left V 3 bases short and J 3 bases short, with 6 bases between. This CDR3 has 12 residues. CDR1 is MNHEY, CDR2 SMNVEV, per germline (reference sequence). CDR3 bases: TGTGCCAGCAGTTTCTACGGCTACGAGCAGTACTTC. It translates to CASSFYGYEQYF.

V gene TRBV7-2 combines with J gene TRBJ1-2, with 7 bases aligning to TRBD1. Germline trimming cut 5 bases from V and 5 bases from J; bases unmatched to any gene: 8. Germline-derived CDR1 and CDR2 are SGHTA and FQGNSA. The CDR3 is 14 amino acids. The CDR3 here is CASSPRGGNYGYTF. The DNA for the CDR3 is TGTGCCAGCAGCCCGCGAGGGGGCAATTATGGCTACACCTTC.

This chain joins TRBV5-1 and TRBJ2-5, with TRBD2 matching over 13 bases. Germline V gives CDR1 SGHRS, CDR2 YFSETQ. The CDR3 is made up of 17 amino acids. With V trimmed by 3 bases and J by 1 base, 6 bases remained unmatched. The CDR3 spells CASSSGLAGILQETQYF. Here the CDR3 DNA reads TGCGCCAGCAGCTCGGGACTAGCGGGAATACTCCAAGAGACCCAGTACTTC. The variable domain in full, completed from reference TRBV5-1 and TRBJ2-5, reads KAGVTQTPRYLIKTRGQQVTLSCSPISGHRSVSWYQQTPGQGLQFLFEYFSETQRNKGNFPGRFSGRQFSNSRSEMNVSTLELGDSALYLCASSSGLAGILQETQYFGPGTRLLVL.

The chain has TRBV28 and TRBJ2-1, with D possibly matching TRBD1 (6 bases). The V gene lost 5 bases and the J gene lost 9 bases, with 8 bases spanning the gap. The V gene's germline CDR1 is MDHEN and CDR2 SYDVKM. This CDR3 contains 11 residues. CDR3 in DNA: TGTGCCAGCAGTCTGACAGGTGAGCAGTTCTTC. Residues: CASSLTGEQFF.

The V call is TRBV24-1, the J call TRBJ1-6; a weak D match, TRBD1 (6 bases). V lost 3 bases to trimming and J lost 4 bases, with 12 bases between them. This CDR3 spans 16 amino acids. The germline gives CDR1 KGHDR, CDR2 SFDVKD. The CDR3 region is CATSDPGGQYNSPLHF. The CDR3 DNA reads TGTGCCACCAGTGATCCCGGAGGACAGTATAATTCACCCCTCCACTTT.

V gene TRBV11-2 combines with J gene TRBJ2-5, with D possibly matching TRBD2 (5 bases). From germline, CDR1 is SGHAT and CDR2 FQNNGV. The V gene lost 11 bases and the J gene lost 1 base, with 14 bases spanning the gap. The CDR3 runs to 13 residues. DNA for the CDR3: TGTGCCGGGAGCAAAGGCTTCCAAGAGACCCAGTACTTC. Residues: CAGSKGFQETQYF.

This chain connects TRBV30 to TRBJ2-1; D is undetermined. This CDR3 has 13 amino acids. Per the germline V gene, CDR1 is GTSNPN and CDR2 is SVGIG (reference sequence). The V gene lost 5 bases and the J gene lost 8 bases, with 16 bases spanning the gap. CDR3 coding DNA: TGTGCCTGGTTCGGTATGCGGAACTATGAGCAGTTCTTC. Translation: CAWFGMRNYEQFF.

This clone appeared a few times. The rearrangement uses TRBV5-4 and TRBJ1-4; weak D call: TRBD1 (6 bases). The CDR3 consists of 20 residues. V lost 0 bases to trimming and J lost 0 bases, with 21 bases between them. The germline V gene encodes CDR1 SGHNT and CDR2 YYREEE (reference sequence). CDR3 in DNA: TGTGCCAGCAGCTTGGGGACAGCGGTCCCGTTGGGGGCAACTAATGAAAAACTGTTTTTT. Protein sequence: CASSLGTAVPLGATNEKLFF. The variable domain in full, completed from reference TRBV5-4 and TRBJ1-4, reads ETGVTQSPTHLIKTRGQQVTLRCSSQSGHNTVSWYQQALGQGPQFIFQYYREEENGRGNFPPRFSGLQFPNYSSELNVNALELDDSALYLCASSLGTAVPLGATNEKLFFGSGTQLSVL.